This T cell receptor (beta chain) was captured by sequencing in a study of blood T cell repertoires in COVID-19. Background on the study: Some COVID-19 samples were acute and others convalescent; all came from the United States, Italy and Spain. Sample material is recorded as cDNA or gDNA derived from T cells, B-cell-depleted T cells, or PBMCs.

Original data processing: Estimation of nucleated cell counts relied on the amplification of reference gene primers. Generated by immunoSEQ multiplex PCR, the TCRdb table keeps only in-frame clones and is missing some. V, J and clone size derive from that table, while D and trimming were established from the DNA sequence. Seen here are around 380,000 clones, more than 65% observed once, and the top ten hold 0.85% to 1.2%. This CDR3 has 14 amino acids. The V segment lost 8 bases and the J segment 0 bases; nucleotides outside the gene matches: 6. Germline assignment: CDR1 MNHEY and CDR2 SVGAGI. This clonotype was sampled from a human donor with acute or convalescent COVID-19. The donor label of this sample is uncertain. The sample taken for sequencing was peripheral blood. This chain uses TRBV6-5 with TRBJ2-7, with TRBD2 identical over 8 bases. The CDR3 DNA reads TGTGCCAGCCTTCCCGGGACTAGCTCCTACGAGCAGTACTTC. Its translation: CASLPGTSSYEQYF.